Each of the 10 T cell receptor beta chains below was sequenced from the same sample in a study of blood T cells in healthy people across ages (dated by TCRdb to between 2014 and 2016). Library preparation used 5' RACE. Sequencing took place on an Illumina HiSeq 2500. The second PCR ran for about 6 to 12 cycles and used a J-beta primer mix along with a sample-barcoded 5' primer. The public sequencing data were trimmed at Q25 with fastp and processed into clonotypes with MiXCR by TCRdb, which kept only in-frame beta chains. Rows with a matching CDR3 protein are joined into one entry that keeps the most common DNA and genes. This sample gives hundreds of thousands of distinct CDR3 sequences in total; about 46% of them show up just once. Around a sixth of the sample is taken by the ten largest. Sequencing was carried out using blood. These receptors were taken from a man older than 75 in good health.

V and J are TRBV5-1 and TRBJ2-6, with D maybe TRBD2 (6 bases). Trimming cost V 0 bases and J 3 bases, with 10 bases left between them. Germline CDR1 and CDR2: SGHRS and YFSETQ. The CDR3 is 16 amino acids. The CDR3 nucleotides are TGCGCCAGCAGCTTGGCGGGGGTTATTGGGGCCAACGTCCTGACTTTC. Residues: CASSLAGVIGANVLTF.

This chain uses TRBV27 with TRBJ1-5; TRBD1 agrees at 7 bases. CDR1 and CDR2 from the germline V gene are MNHEY and SMNVEV (reference sequence). The V and J ends lost 5 bases and 2 bases, in that order; junction bases with no gene match: 9. This CDR3 comprises 16 residues. CDR3 sequence reads: CASSPLTGNGNQPQHF. DNA for the CDR3: TGTGCCAGCAGTCCCCTGACAGGGAATGGCAATCAGCCCCAGCATTTT.

The table lists this clonotype with a few counts. This chain connects TRBV2 to TRBJ2-3; perhaps TRBD2 as D (5 bases). The CDR3 is made up of 15 amino acids. Deletions cut 6 bases from V and 4 bases from J, with 17 bases between. Germline lookup yields CDR1 SNHLY and CDR2 FYNNEI. This CDR3 is CASRQTRLDSDTQYF. The CDR3, as DNA: TGTGCCAGCAGACAGACAAGGTTGGACTCAGATACGCAGTATTTT.

J is TRBJ2-3 and V is TRBV29-1; 9 positions agree with TRBD1. CDR3 length: 15 amino acids. CDR1 and CDR2 (germline): SQVTM, ANQGSEA. Trimming removed 6 bases from V and 1 base from J; junction bases left unmatched: 8. CDR3 DNA: TGCAGCGTCAGGGGCGGGGACAGGGGCACAGATACGCAGTATTTT. It encodes CSVRGGDRGTDTQYF.

The J gene is TRBJ2-3, the V gene TRBV4-2, with TRBD2 identical over 7 bases. This CDR3 is built from 17 residues. Germline loops: CDR1 LGHNA, CDR2 YNFKEQ. Unmatched junction bases numbered 12, after V lost 0 bases and J lost 6 bases. The CDR3 coding sequence is TGTGCCAGCAGCCAAGATGCCCAGGAGCGGGGAGGGGATACGCAGTATTTT. It yields the protein CASSQDAQERGGDTQYF.

The CDR3 spells CASSLGGTGVKETQYF. In nucleotides, the CDR3 is TGCGCCAGCAGCTTGGGGGGTACAGGAGTTAAAGAGACCCAGTACTTC. This chain connects TRBV5-1 to TRBJ2-5, with D perhaps TRBD1 (5 bases). CDR1 and CDR2 (germline): SGHRS, YFSETQ. Trimming left V 0 bases short and J 3 bases short, with 15 bases between. The CDR3 totals 16 residues.

This clonotype has only a few counts. V gene TRBV6-6 combines with J gene TRBJ1-6; no definite D call. The germline V gene has CDR1 MNHNY and CDR2 SVGAGI (reference sequence). The CDR3 runs 14 residues. Deletions cut 2 bases from V and 7 bases from J, with 9 bases between. The CDR3 nucleotides read TGTGCCAGCAGTTACGCAGGATTCAATTCACCCCTCCACTTT. It is translated as CASSYAGFNSPLHF.

The rearrangement uses TRBV25-1 and TRBJ2-3, with TRBD2 matching 7 bases. CDR3 length equals 16 residues. The germline CDR1 and CDR2 sequences are MGHDK and SYGVNS. Trimming at V came to 3 bases and at J to 2 bases, leaving 8 bases not matched to a gene. The CDR3 DNA is TGTGCCAGCAGTGACTGGGAGGGCGGTTTCACAGATACGCAGTATTTT. It yields the protein CASSDWEGGFTDTQYF.

This clonotype was seen repeatedly, ten times or more. The V gene is TRBV12-3 or TRBV12-4, the J gene TRBJ1-1, with 8 bases lining up with TRBD1. With 6 bases clipped from V and 1 base from J, the junction kept 4 bases outside the gene matches. The CDR3 covers 14 residues. In DNA form, the CDR3 reads TGTGCCAGCAGGACCGGGACAGGGAACACTGAAGCTTTCTTT. Translated: CASRTGTGNTEAFF.

This clonotype was seen only a few times. The chain has TRBV9 and TRBJ2-2, with D perhaps given as TRBD1 or TRBD2 (5 bases each). Per germline, CDR1 SGDLS and CDR2 YYNGEE. The ends were cut back, 0 bases at V and 5 bases at J, with 11 bases in the middle. This CDR3 region has 15 residues. The CDR3 protein is CASSVGGAGTGELFF. CDR3 coding DNA: TGTGCCAGCAGCGTAGGAGGGGCTGGGACCGGGGAGCTGTTTTTT.